What follows describes a single T cell receptor beta chain. Its antigen is unknown. No base-level quality is on record; no much larger clone is a single base apart. This sample was taken from a study of blood T cell repertoires in COVID-19 (dated by TCRdb to the early 2020s). Background on the whole study: Samples covering the acute and convalescent phases of COVID-19 were provided by collaborators in the United States, Italy and Spain. Subjects who had been exposed to COVID-19, were actively infected with it, or had recovered from it provided the deeply sampled blood TCRbeta repertoires that made up the dataset. A freely available public database, intended as a resource for researchers studying the immune response to SARS-CoV-2, is where the repertoires were released. Where HLA class I and class II types were available, the types were taken from metadata supplied by the sample provider, not from assay-based typing. Sample metadata almost always included a de-identified subject ID, COVID-19 status, age in years and sex. The samples were drawn from the first 160 participants of the ongoing ImmuneRACE study and from 1,254 subjects provided by 6 global collaborators. The prospective study material was composed of cDNA or gDNA derived from T cells, B-cell-depleted T cells, or PBMCs. The study at large found these results: The quantity of clinical and demographic metadata differed by source and by participant and was supplied without curation.

One collaborating source in Seattle enrolled patients during active infection and followed them longitudinally through the course of disease. Each collaborating institution followed its own protocols to collect whole blood in K2EDTA tubes. For TCRbeta analysis, collaborators shipped samples in one of three forms: frozen whole blood, isolated PBMCs, or DNA extracted from either of those sample types. The immunoSEQ Assay, a bias-controlled multiplex PCR, was used to amplify TCRbeta CDR3 regions from genomic DNA. The authors processed their data as follows. The number of nucleated cells in each sample was estimated by amplification of reference gene primers within the assay. Sequence reads were collapsed and filtered to measure the absolute abundance of every unique TCRbeta CDR3 rearrangement. Productive Simpson clonality was computed per sample as the square root of Simpson's diversity index over productive rearrangements. TCRdb holds this immuneACCESS table with in-frame rearrangements only. Some clones are missing; in checked studies, unresolved V genes explain under half, and the rest has no known cause. Clonal size and the V and J genes are those of that table, whereas D and trimming came from the DNA. Here the sample has some 190,000 clones; roughly 80% occur a single time. Around 7.8% of the sample is in the top ten clones.

The CDR3 has 14 amino acids, counting the end cysteine and phenylalanine. Only CDR3 DNA is held: 42 bases, read in frame from base 1. The germline V gene provides CDR1 MDHEN and CDR2 SYDVKM. V is trimmed back by 8 bases and J by 8 bases, and the junction contains 9 bases that no gene match accounts for. This clonotype originated in a woman over 75 with COVID-19, enrolled during active disease. The sequence is built from TRBV28 and TRBJ1-6; TRBD1 aligns with 7 central bases. Sequenced material: peripheral blood. The CDR3 region: CASRTGGTDSPLHF. The sequence in DNA is TGTGCCAGCCGGACAGGCGGCACTGATTCACCCCTCCACTTT.